This T cell receptor (beta chain) was recorded in a study of shared clonotypes between healthy human individuals. Points on this clone: Antigen unknown.

Here immunoSEQ multiplex PCR was the method, and the copy in TCRdb shows in-frame clones only, minus some. The repertoire holds roughly 2.5 million clones, 85% to 95% seen once, with 0.13% to 0.15% in the top ten. Germline assignment: CDR1 SGHAT and CDR2 FQNNGV. There are 16 residues in the CDR3. The J segment lost 3 bases and the V segment lost 1 base, leaving 6 bases of the junction unmatched. Study findings and constraints: Only blood underwent sampling, and tissue repertoires likely differ.

The receptor's source is a man aged 18 to 29 in good health. The sequencing sample was made of naive CD4+ T cells sorted from blood. The subset denotes: CD45RA+ positively selected. The J gene is TRBJ2-7, the V gene TRBV11-2; 10 nucleotides line up with TRBD2. The CDR3: CASSLVSSGGRYEQYF. Here the CDR3 DNA reads TGTGCCAGCAGCTTAGTTAGTAGCGGGGGGCGCTACGAGCAGTACTTC.